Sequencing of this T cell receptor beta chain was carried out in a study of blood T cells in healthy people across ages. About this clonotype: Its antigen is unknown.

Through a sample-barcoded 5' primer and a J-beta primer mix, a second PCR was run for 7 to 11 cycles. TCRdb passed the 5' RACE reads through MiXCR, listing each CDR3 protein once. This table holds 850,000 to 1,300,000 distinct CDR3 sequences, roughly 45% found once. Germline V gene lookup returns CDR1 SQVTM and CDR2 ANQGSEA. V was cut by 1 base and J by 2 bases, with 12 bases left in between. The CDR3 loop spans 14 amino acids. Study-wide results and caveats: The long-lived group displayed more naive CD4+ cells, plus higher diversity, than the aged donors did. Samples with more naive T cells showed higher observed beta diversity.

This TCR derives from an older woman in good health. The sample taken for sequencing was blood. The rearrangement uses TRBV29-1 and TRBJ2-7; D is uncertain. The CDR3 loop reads CSVEVLGRPYEQYF. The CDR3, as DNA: TGCAGCGTTGAAGTTCTAGGCCGCCCCTACGAGCAGTACTTC.